This TCR beta chain was sequenced during a study of shared clonotypes between healthy human individuals. General study points: Donors were few, which limited the genetic and exposure-history diversity represented. In several donors, around 5% of naive CD4 clonotypes appeared in common.

The CDR3 length is 13 residues. V gave up 7 bases and J gave up 4 bases, with 14 bases separating them. Germline loops: CDR1 WSHSY, CDR2 SAAADI. About this clone: The antigen remains undetermined.

An even split of each subset's genomic DNA across several immunoSEQ plates was performed. Assay: immunoSEQ multiplex PCR; the TCRdb copy retains only in-frame clones and omits some. The data hold approximately 1,500,000 clones, with roughly 96% observed a single time. The J gene is TRBJ2-7, the V gene TRBV10-2; D gene unclear. Sequences were obtained from naive CD4+ T cells sorted from blood. Subset meaning: CD45RA+ positively selected. The origin of this receptor is a man between 25 and 39 years old in good health. The CDR3 region is CASTFPERYEQYF. The DNA for the CDR3 is TGCGCCAGCACTTTCCCAGAGAGATACGAGCAGTACTTC.